A selection of T cell receptor beta chains follows, all from one sample in a study of T-cell memory formation after mild COVID-19. TCRdb called the 5' RACE reads again in MiXCR, with one record for every CDR3 protein. The sample holds hundreds of thousands of distinct CDR3 sequences, 15% seen once. The sequencing input was PBMCs or a T cell subset sorted from them (not recorded which). All receptors derive from an adult woman who had mild COVID-19 (a few samples of this study predate the infection). Cell type and time point are not known. CDR3s include the opening cysteine and the closing phenylalanine or tryptophan. The order of the fields is clone size, J gene, V gene, CDR3 protein. Expanded clones are given a class, and other clones once, few, many or no size at all.

>few|TRBJ1-1|TRBV4-3
CASSQVIAHTEAFF
>few|TRBJ2-1|TRBV5-1
CASSLGLAGALGNEQFF
>many|TRBJ1-5|TRBV10-3
CAISEGTLRPQHF
>many|TRBJ2-2|TRBV7-2
CASSLDPGLYTGELFF
>-|TRBJ1-2|TRBV6-6
CASSVGTDYGYTF
>many|TRBJ2-5|TRBV5-1
CASSLALSQETQYF
>-|TRBJ1-5|TRBV5-6
CASSLGTGDQPQHF
>few|TRBJ2-7|TRBV25-1
CASRERAGPGEQYF
>-|TRBJ2-7|TRBV5-5
CASSWTDYEQYF
>many|TRBJ2-1|TRBV19
CASSNGNYNEQFF
>-|TRBJ2-5|TRBV29-1
CSASHGGLETQYF
>many|TRBJ2-7|TRBV11-2
CASSLGGIYEQYF
>many|TRBJ2-5|TRBV5-1
CATALLAPRETQYF
>-|TRBJ2-1|TRBV7-8
CASSVAPGLAGLLRSYNEQFF
>-|TRBJ2-2|TRBV30
CAWRDTSTGELFF
>few|TRBJ2-6|TRBV7-8
CASSLAGASVTGANVLTF
>few|TRBJ2-7|TRBV7-2
CASSLSFTGVEQYF
>-|TRBJ2-1|TRBV6-6
CASSHSGSSYNEQFF
>-|TRBJ1-2|TRBV5-1
CASSLGSGPLGGDGYTF
>-|TRBJ2-7|TRBV15
CATSRDHITYEQYF
>many|TRBJ2-3|TRBV7-8
CASSLGTSADTQYF
>-|TRBJ1-4|TRBV29-1
CSVEEQVRATNEKLFF
>few|TRBJ1-4|TRBV20-1
CSAKSPPEKLFF
>few|TRBJ1-3|TRBV9
CASRRGRRTSGNTIYF
>few|TRBJ2-2|TRBV24-1
CATSDTRPTGELFF
>-|TRBJ1-4|TRBV4-1
CASSQGPGDHNEKLFF
>few|TRBJ1-6|TRBV19
CASSPAAWGLYSPLHF
>few|TRBJ2-2|TRBV24-1
CATSELRSNTGELFF
>-|TRBJ1-1|TRBV27
CASSKYTTKRSEAFF
>few|TRBJ1-1|TRBV7-2
CASSFTGGASEAFF
>-|TRBJ1-2|TRBV18
CASSPTTETYGYTF
>-|TRBJ2-2|TRBV4-1
CASSQLTGLYGANTGELFF
>few|TRBJ1-5|TRBV20-1
CSAEGGFNQPQHF
>few|TRBJ1-1|TRBV6-5
CATSGLRGTEAFF
>-|TRBJ1-2|TRBV24-1
CATSDQRGISGYTF
>few|TRBJ1-2|TRBV15
CATSSGWGEAEGYTF
>-|TRBJ1-2|TRBV12-3/TRBV12-4
CASSARLAAGYTF
>-|TRBJ2-7|TRBV24-1
CATSDFGLDYEQYF
>many|TRBJ2-1|TRBV20-1
CSARVDVNEQFF
>few|TRBJ2-5|TRBV12-3/TRBV12-4
CASRGTGTETQYF
>few|TRBJ1-1|TRBV7-2
CASSLVRGMNTEAFF
>-|TRBJ1-3|TRBV12-3/TRBV12-4
CASRETGSGNTIYF